This T cell receptor (beta chain) was sequenced for a study of CD8 T cells in ankylosing spondylitis. This clonotype turned up a few times. Trimming shortened V by 4 bases and J by 1 base, and 16 bases separated the two germline ends. The CDR3 loop spans 16 amino acids. Germline V gene lookup returns CDR1 SGHVS and CDR2 FQNEAQ. MiXCR, applied by TCRdb to the 5' RACE reads, yields one record per CDR3 protein. The data contain 250,000 to 350,000 distinct CDR3 sequences, around 21% of them singletons. The clonotype was recovered from a female donor with ankylosing spondylitis or in good health (not recorded which). The rearrangement uses TRBV7-8 and TRBJ1-1; D remains unclear. The source material was blood, either unsorted or a sorted T cell fraction (not recorded which). In DNA form, the CDR3 reads TGTGCCAGCAGCTCCCCCTCTCCAGGTTCGAACACTGAAGCTTTCTTT. Translated: CASSSPSPGSNTEAFF.